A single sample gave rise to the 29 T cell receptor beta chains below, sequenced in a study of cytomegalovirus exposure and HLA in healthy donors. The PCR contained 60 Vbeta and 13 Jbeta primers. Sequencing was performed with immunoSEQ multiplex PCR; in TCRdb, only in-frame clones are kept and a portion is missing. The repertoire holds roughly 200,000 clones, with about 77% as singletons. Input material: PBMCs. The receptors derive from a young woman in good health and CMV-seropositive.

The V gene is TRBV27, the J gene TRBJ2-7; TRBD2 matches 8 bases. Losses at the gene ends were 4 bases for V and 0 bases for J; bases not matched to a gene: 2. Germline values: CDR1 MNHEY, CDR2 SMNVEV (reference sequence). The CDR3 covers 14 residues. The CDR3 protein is CASSSAGASYEQYF. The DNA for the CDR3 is TGTGCCAGCAGTTCAGCGGGAGCCTCCTACGAGCAGTACTTC.

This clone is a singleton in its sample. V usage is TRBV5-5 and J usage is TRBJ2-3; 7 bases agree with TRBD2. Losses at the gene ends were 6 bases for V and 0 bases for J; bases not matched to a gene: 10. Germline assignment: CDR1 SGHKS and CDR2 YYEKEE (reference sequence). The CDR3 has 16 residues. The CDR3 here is CASKSYGGSSTDTQYF. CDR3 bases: TGTGCCAGCAAATCGTACGGGGGGAGTAGCACAGATACGCAGTATTTT.

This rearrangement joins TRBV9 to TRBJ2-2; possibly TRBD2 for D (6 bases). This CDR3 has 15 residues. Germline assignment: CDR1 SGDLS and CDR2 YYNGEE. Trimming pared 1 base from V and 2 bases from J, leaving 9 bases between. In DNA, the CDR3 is TGTGCCAGCAGCGTACGCGGGATAAACACCGGGGAGCTGTTTTTT. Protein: CASSVRGINTGELFF.

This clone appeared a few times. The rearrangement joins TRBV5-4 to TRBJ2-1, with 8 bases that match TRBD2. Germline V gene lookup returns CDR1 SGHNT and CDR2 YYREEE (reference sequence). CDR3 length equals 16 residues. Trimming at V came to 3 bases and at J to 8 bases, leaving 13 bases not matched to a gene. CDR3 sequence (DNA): TGTGCCAGCAGCTCGACCCCGGGACTAGTTGTAGATGAGCAGTTCTTC. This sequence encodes CASSSTPGLVVDEQFF.

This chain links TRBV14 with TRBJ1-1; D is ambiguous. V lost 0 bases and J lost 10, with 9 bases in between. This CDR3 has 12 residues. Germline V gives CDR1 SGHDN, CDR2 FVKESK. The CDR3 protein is CASSQDGRGAFF. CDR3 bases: TGTGCCAGCAGCCAAGATGGTCGGGGAGCTTTCTTT.

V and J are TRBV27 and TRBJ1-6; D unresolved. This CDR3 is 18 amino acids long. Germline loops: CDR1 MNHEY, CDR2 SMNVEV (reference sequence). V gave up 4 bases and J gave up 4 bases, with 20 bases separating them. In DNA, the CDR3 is TGTGCCAGCAGTTCCCCCTCCGGGAGCGGAGGATATAATTCACCCCTCCACTTT. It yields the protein CASSSPSGSGGYNSPLHF.

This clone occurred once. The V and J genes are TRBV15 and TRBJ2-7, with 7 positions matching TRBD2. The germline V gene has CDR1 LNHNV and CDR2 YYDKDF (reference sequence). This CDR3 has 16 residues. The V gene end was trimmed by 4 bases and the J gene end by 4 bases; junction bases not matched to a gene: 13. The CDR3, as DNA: TGTGCCACCAGCACCTCCGGACTAGATTTCGGTTACGAGCAGTACTTC. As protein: CATSTSGLDFGYEQYF.

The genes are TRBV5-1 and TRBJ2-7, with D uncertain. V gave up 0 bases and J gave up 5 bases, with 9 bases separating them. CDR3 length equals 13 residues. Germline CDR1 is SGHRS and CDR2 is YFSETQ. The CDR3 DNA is TGCGCCAGCAGCTTGGCCTATCTCAACGAGCAGTACTTC. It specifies CASSLAYLNEQYF.

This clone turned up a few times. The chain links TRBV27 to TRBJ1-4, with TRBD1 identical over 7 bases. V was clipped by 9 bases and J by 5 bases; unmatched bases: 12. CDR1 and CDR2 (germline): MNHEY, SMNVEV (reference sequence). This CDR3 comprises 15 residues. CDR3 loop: CASRALGQVNEKLFF. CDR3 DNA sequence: TGTGCCAGTAGGGCGTTAGGACAGGTGAATGAAAAACTGTTTTTT.

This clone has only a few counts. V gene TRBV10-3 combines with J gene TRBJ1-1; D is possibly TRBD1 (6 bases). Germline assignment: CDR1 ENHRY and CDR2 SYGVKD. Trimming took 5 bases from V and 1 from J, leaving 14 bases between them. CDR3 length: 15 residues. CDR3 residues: CAISTRTDSNTEAFF. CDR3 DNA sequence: TGTGCCATCAGTACTCGGACAGATTCGAACACTGAAGCTTTCTTT.

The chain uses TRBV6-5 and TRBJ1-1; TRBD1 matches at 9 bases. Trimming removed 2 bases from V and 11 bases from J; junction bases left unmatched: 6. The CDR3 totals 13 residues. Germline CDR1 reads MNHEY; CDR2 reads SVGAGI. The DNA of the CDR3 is TGTGCCAGCAGTTACGGACAGGGGTCTCGGGCTTTCTTT. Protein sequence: CASSYGQGSRAFF.

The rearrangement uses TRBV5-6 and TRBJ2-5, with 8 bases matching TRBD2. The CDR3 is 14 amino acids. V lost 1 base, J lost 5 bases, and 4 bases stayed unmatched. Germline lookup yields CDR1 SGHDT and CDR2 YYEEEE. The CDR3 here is CASSLSGGRETQYF. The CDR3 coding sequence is TGTGCCAGCAGCTTGAGCGGGGGCCGGGAGACCCAGTACTTC.

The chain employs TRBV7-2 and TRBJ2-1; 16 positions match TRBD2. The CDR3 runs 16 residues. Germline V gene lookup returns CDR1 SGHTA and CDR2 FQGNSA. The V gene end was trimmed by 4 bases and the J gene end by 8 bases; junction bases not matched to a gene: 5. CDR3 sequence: CASSSDGTSGRDEQFF. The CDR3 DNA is TGTGCCAGCAGCTCAGATGGGACTAGCGGGAGGGATGAGCAGTTCTTC.

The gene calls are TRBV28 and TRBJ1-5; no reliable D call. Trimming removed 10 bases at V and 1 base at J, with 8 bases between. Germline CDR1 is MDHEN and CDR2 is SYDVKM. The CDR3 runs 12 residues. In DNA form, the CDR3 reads TGTGCCACGCAGGAAAGCAATCAGCCCCAGCATTTT. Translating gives CATQESNQPQHF.

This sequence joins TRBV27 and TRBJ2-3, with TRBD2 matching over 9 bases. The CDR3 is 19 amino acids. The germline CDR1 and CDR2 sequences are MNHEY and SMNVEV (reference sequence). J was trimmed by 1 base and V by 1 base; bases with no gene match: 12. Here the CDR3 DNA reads TGTGCCAGCAGTTTATATAGACGCCCTAGCGGGGTTGGCACAGATACGCAGTATTTT. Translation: CASSLYRRPSGVGTDTQYF.

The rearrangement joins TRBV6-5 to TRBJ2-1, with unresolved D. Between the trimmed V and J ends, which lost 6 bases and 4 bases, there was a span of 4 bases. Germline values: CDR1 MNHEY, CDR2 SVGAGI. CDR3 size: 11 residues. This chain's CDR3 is CASRQYNEQFF. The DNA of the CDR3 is TGTGCCAGCAGACAATACAATGAGCAGTTCTTC.

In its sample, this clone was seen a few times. CDR3 sequence (DNA): TGTGCCAGCAGCTTAAGTACCGGGGGGCCCGGGGAGACCCAGTACTTC. Its protein is CASSLSTGGPGETQYF. The V gene is TRBV11-2, the J gene TRBJ2-5; maybe TRBD2 (7 bases). The CDR3 extends over 16 amino acids. The V end lost 2 bases, the J end lost 5 bases, and 18 bases lay between the germline ends. Germline V lookup: CDR1 SGHAT, CDR2 FQNNGV.

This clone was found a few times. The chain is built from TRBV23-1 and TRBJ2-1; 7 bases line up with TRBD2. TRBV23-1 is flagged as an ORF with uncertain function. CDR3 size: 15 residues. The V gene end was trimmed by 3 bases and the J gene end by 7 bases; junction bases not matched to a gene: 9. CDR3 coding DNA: TGCGCCAGCAGTCATTGGGGCGGGAGAGCAAATGAGCAGTTCTTC. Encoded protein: CASSHWGGRANEQFF.

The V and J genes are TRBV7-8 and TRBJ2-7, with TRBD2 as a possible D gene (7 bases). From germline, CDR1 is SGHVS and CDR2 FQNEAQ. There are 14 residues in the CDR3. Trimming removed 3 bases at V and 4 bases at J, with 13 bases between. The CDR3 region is CASSFGGQPYEQYF. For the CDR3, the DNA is TGTGCCAGCAGCTTCGGGGGGCAACCTTACGAGCAGTACTTC.

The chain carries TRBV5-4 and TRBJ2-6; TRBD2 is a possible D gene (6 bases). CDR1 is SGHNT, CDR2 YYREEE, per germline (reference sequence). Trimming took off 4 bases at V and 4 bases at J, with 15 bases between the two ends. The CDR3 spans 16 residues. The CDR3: CASSPYTGDGANVLTF. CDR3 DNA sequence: TGTGCCAGCAGCCCCTATACGGGGGACGGGGCCAACGTCCTGACTTTC.

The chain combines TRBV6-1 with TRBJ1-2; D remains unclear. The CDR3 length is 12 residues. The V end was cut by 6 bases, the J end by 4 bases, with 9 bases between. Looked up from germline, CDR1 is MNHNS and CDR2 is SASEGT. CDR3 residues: CASRSEVYGYTF. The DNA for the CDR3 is TGTGCCAGCAGATCGGAGGTCTATGGCTACACCTTC.

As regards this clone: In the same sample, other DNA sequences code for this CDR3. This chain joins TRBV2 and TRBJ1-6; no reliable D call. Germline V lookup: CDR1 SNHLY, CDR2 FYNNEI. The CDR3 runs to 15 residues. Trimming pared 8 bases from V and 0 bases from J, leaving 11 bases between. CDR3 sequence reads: CASSGGSSYNSPLHF. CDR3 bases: TGTGCCAGCTCGGGCGGGAGCTCCTATAATTCACCCCTCCACTTT.

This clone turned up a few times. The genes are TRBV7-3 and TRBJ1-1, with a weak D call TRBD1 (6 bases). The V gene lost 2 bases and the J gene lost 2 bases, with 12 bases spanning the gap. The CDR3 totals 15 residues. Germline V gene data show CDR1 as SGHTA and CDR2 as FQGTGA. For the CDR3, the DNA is TGTGCCAGCAGCTTAGGGGGCGGCCTAAACACTGAAGCTTTCTTT. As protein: CASSLGGGLNTEAFF.

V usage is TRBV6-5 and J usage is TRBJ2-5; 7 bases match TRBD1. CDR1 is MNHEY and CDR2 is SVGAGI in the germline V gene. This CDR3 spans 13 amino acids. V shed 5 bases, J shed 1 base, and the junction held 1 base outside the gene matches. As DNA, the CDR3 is TGTGCCAGCAGTCGACAGGGCCAAGAGACCCAGTACTTC. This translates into CASSRQGQETQYF.

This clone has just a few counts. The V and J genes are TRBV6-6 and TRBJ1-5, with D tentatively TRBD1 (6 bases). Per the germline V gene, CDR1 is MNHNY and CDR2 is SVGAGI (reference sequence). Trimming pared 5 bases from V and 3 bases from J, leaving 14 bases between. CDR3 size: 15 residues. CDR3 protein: CASSPPGQHNQPQHF. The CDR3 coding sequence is TGTGCCAGCAGTCCCCCCGGACAGCACAATCAGCCCCAGCATTTT.

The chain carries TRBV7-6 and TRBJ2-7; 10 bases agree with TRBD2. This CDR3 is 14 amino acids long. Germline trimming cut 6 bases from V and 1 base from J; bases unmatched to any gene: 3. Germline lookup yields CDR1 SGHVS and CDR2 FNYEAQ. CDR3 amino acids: CASSPLAGSYEQYF. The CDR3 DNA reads TGTGCCAGCAGTCCACTAGCGGGGTCCTACGAGCAGTACTTC.

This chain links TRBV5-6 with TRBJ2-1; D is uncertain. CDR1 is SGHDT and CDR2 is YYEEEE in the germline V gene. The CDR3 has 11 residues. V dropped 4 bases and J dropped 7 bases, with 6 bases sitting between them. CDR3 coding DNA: TGTGCCAGCAGCGTTCGGAATGAGCAGTTCTTC. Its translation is CASSVRNEQFF.

As DNA, the CDR3 is TGTGCCAGCAGGTCAACAGGGGGCGAGCAGTACTTC. Protein sequence: CASRSTGGEQYF. V usage is TRBV28 and J usage is TRBJ2-7; 8 bases align to TRBD1. V lost 6 bases to trimming and J lost 6 bases; unmatched junction nucleotides: 4. There are 12 residues in the CDR3. CDR1 is MDHEN and CDR2 is SYDVKM in the germline V gene.

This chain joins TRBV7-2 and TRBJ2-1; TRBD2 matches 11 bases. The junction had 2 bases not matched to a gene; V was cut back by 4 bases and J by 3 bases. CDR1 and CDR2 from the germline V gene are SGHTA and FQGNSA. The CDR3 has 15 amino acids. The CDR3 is CASSSSGGFYNEQFF. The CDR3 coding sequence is TGTGCCAGCAGCTCTAGCGGGGGGTTCTACAATGAGCAGTTCTTC.